This T cell receptor (beta chain) was found in a study of tumour-infiltrating T cells in Burkitt lymphoma. Only a few counts were recorded for this clone. Trimming shortened V by 4 bases and J by 7 bases, and 14 bases separated the two germline ends. The germline gives CDR1 LNHDA, CDR2 SQIVND (reference sequence). The CDR3 length is 13 residues. Method: immunoSEQ multiplex PCR; TCRdb's copy keeps in-frame clones and lacks some. The sample consists of 1,200 or so clones, around an eighth of them appearing once. The sample comprised tumor tissue. This TCR derives from a human donor with Burkitt lymphoma. The rearrangement links TRBV19 to TRBJ2-7, with D hard to call. In DNA, the CDR3 is TGTGCCAGTAGTAGTAAGGGCCGAGTTGAGCAGTACTTC. It codes for CASSSKGRVEQYF.